The 27 T cell receptor beta chains listed next were all sequenced from one sample in a study of T-cell memory formation after mild COVID-19. TCRdb re-called the 5' RACE reads with MiXCR, one entry per CDR3 protein. Found here are 250,000 to 300,000 distinct CDR3 sequences, about 17% of them singletons; the top ten hold roughly 24%. Specimen: PBMCs or a T cell subset sorted from them (not recorded which). Source of these receptors: a man aged 18 to 30 who had mild COVID-19 (a few samples of this study predate the infection). Cell type and time point are not known.

This clonotype was recorded a few times. V gene TRBV28 combines with J gene TRBJ2-7; no definite D call. Germline CDR1 and CDR2: MDHEN and SYDVKM. Trimming cost V 4 bases and J 5 bases, with 9 bases left between them. The CDR3 runs to 12 residues. CDR3 sequence (DNA): TGTGCCAGCAGTTCTGGGTGGGACGAGCAGTACGTC. Residues: CASSSGWDEQYV.

This sequence joins TRBV20-1 and TRBJ1-5; D not resolved. V lost 2 bases, J lost 1 base, and 12 bases lay in between. CDR3 length equals 15 residues. In germline, CDR1 is DFQATT, CDR2 SNEGSKA (reference sequence). The CDR3 bases are TGCAGTGCTAGACCTCCCTCTGGAAGCAATCAGCCCCAGCATTTT. Amino acid sequence: CSARPPSGSNQPQHF.

This clonotype appeared many times. V and J are TRBV20-1 and TRBJ2-7; TRBD2 agrees at 11 bases. CDR1 and CDR2 from the germline V gene are DFQATT and SNEGSKA (reference sequence). The CDR3 totals 14 residues. After removal of 1 base from V and 5 bases from J, the junction contained 4 bases not matched to a gene. The CDR3 region is CSARGGSGGDEQYF. CDR3 DNA: TGCAGTGCTAGAGGAGGTAGCGGGGGGGACGAGCAGTACTTC.

This chain uses TRBV11-2 with TRBJ2-2; no clear D gene. Between the trimmed V and J ends, which lost 5 bases and 1 base, there was a span of 11 bases. This CDR3 is 15 amino acids long. Germline CDR1 and CDR2: SGHAT and FQNNGV. The CDR3 DNA is TGTGCCAGCAGCAGAACACCTGGGAACACCGGGGAGCTGTTTTTT. Protein: CASSRTPGNTGELFF.

This clonotype has just a few counts. The V and J genes are TRBV12-3 or TRBV12-4 and TRBJ1-2; 9 nucleotides agree with TRBD1. CDR3 length: 14 residues. With 6 bases clipped from V and 4 bases from J, the junction kept 6 bases outside the gene matches. This CDR3 reads CASSWGQGSYGYTF. CDR3 coding DNA: TGTGCCAGCAGCTGGGGACAGGGCAGCTATGGCTACACCTTC.

V gene TRBV6-5 combines with J gene TRBJ1-5, with no clear D. This CDR3 is built from 13 residues. Trimming stripped 0 bases from V and 5 bases from J, with 5 bases between. From germline, CDR1 is MNHEY and CDR2 SVGAGI. The CDR3 reads CASSYSEYQPQHF. For the CDR3, the DNA is TGTGCCAGCAGTTACTCGGAGTATCAGCCCCAGCATTTT.

This clonotype was recorded a few times. The chain carries TRBV29-1 and TRBJ2-5, with D possibly matching TRBD1 (6 bases). CDR3 length: 12 amino acids. The germline CDR1 and CDR2 sequences are SQVTM and ANQGSEA. Between the trimmed V and J ends, which lost 4 bases and 4 bases, there was a span of 10 bases. CDR3 DNA: TGCAGCGTTGGAGGGGGTCCAGAGACCCAGTACTTC. Its translation is CSVGGGPETQYF.

The table lists this clonotype with a few counts. V usage is TRBV5-5 and J usage is TRBJ2-1, with 12 positions matching TRBD1. The germline gives CDR1 SGHKS, CDR2 YYEKEE (reference sequence). The CDR3 length is 15 residues. J lost 8 bases, V lost 4 bases, and 7 bases had no gene match. CDR3 bases: TGTGCCAGCAGCCCGGGGACAGGGGGCAGCGATGAGCAGTTCTTC. Protein product: CASSPGTGGSDEQFF.

A few counts support this clonotype. The V gene is TRBV5-4, the J gene TRBJ1-4; the D gene is possibly TRBD1 (6 bases). V shed 4 bases and J shed 7 bases, with 14 bases lying between them. CDR1 and CDR2 from the germline V gene are SGHNT and YYREEE (reference sequence). The length of the CDR3 is 14 residues. The CDR3 region is CASSLPGAAEKLFF. For the CDR3, the DNA is TGTGCCAGCAGCCTCCCAGGGGCGGCTGAAAAACTGTTTTTT.

This clonotype was seen only a few times. The chain uses TRBV7-2 and TRBJ2-1, with D possibly matching TRBD2 (5 bases). Germline V gene sequence: CDR1 SGHTA, CDR2 FQGNSA. The CDR3 runs to 12 residues. V was cut by 4 bases and J by 10 bases, with 11 bases left in between. CDR3 residues: CASSSTGLEQFF. The CDR3 DNA reads as TGTGCCAGCAGCTCTACGGGGTTGGAGCAGTTCTTC.

As to this clonotype: The conserved phenylalanine or tryptophan is not found at the CDR3 terminus, so this likely reflects a read error. J is TRBJ2-5 and V is TRBV4-3; 8 bases fit TRBD1. Looked up from germline, CDR1 is LGHNA and CDR2 is YSLEER. The V segment lost 0 bases and the J segment 4 bases; nucleotides outside the gene matches: 7. This CDR3 spans 16 amino acids. The CDR3 DNA sequence: TGCGCCAGCAGCCAAGATTCAGGACAGGGAGGAGAGACCCAGTACTCC. It codes for CASSQDSGQGGETQYS.

This clonotype has only a few counts. The rearrangement uses TRBV15 and TRBJ1-2, with TRBD1 matching 10 bases. Unmatched junction bases numbered 7, after V lost 4 bases and J lost 8 bases. There are 14 residues in the CDR3. Germline V gene lookup returns CDR1 LNHNV and CDR2 YYDKDF (reference sequence). The CDR3 protein is CATSIDRGPGGYTF. As DNA, the CDR3 is TGTGCCACCAGCATAGACAGGGGGCCCGGGGGCTACACCTTC. Supplemented by reference TRBV15 and TRBJ1-2, the full variable domain reads DAMVIQNPRYQVTQFGKPVTLSCSQTLNHNVMYWYQQKSSQAPKLLFHYYDKDFNNEADTPDNFQSRRPNTSFCFLDIRSPGLGDTAMYLCATSIDRGPGGYTFGSGTRLTVV.

This clonotype was detected ten times or more. This chain uses TRBV7-2 with TRBJ2-5; no definite D call. Germline loops: CDR1 SGHTA, CDR2 FQGNSA. This CDR3 has 11 amino acids. Trimming removed 3 bases at V and 5 bases at J, with 4 bases between. CDR3 sequence: CASSFWETQYF. CDR3 coding DNA: TGTGCCAGCAGCTTCTGGGAGACCCAGTACTTC. The whole variable domain, filled in from reference TRBV7-2 and TRBJ2-5, reads GAGVSQSPSNKVTEKGKDVELRCDPISGHTALYWYRQSLGQGLEFLIYFQGNSAPDKSGLPSDRFSAERTGGSVSTLTIQRTQQEDSAVYLCASSFWETQYFGPGTRLLVL.

This chain connects TRBV12-3 or TRBV12-4 to TRBJ2-3; D unclear. CDR3 size: 11 residues. V lost 7 bases, J lost 3 bases, and 5 bases lay in between. The chain's CDR3 is CASTQTDTQYF. CDR3 sequence (DNA): TGTGCCAGCACCCAAACAGATACGCAGTATTTT.

The chain links TRBV2 to TRBJ2-4; D remains ambiguous. Deletions cut 6 bases from V and 6 bases from J, with 6 bases between. The CDR3 runs 11 residues. From germline, CDR1 is SNHLY and CDR2 FYNNEI. Written as DNA, the CDR3 is TGTGCCAGCAGGGGCGCAAACATTCAGTACTTC. This sequence encodes CASRGANIQYF. Full variable domain (outside the CDR3, taken from reference TRBV2 and TRBJ2-4): EPEVTQTPSHQVTQMGQEVILRCVPISNHLYFYWYRQILGQKVEFLVSFYNNEISEKSEIFDDQFSVERPDGSNFTLKIRSTKLEDSAMYFCASRGANIQYFGAGTRLSVL.

The genes are TRBV4-1 and TRBJ2-5, with D unclear. The CDR3 has 13 amino acids. Germline V CDR1 and CDR2: MGHRA, YSYEKL. V lost 6 bases and J 1 base, leaving 9 bases between the germline ends. The CDR3 DNA sequence: TGCGCCAGCAGACTTACAGTCCAAGAGACCCAGTACTTC. Translated: CASRLTVQETQYF.

This sequence joins TRBV4-3 and TRBJ2-2, with D unresolved. CDR1 is LGHNA and CDR2 is YSLEER in the germline V gene. V was cut by 0 bases and J by 0 bases, with 11 bases left in between. The CDR3 runs to 17 residues. The CDR3 protein is CASSQDIRAANTGELFF. The DNA of the CDR3 is TGCGCCAGCAGCCAAGATATACGTGCAGCGAACACCGGGGAGCTGTTTTTT.

This rearrangement joins TRBV18 to TRBJ2-1, with a weak D call TRBD2 (6 bases). Trimming cost V 3 bases and J 9 bases, with 12 bases left between them. The germline CDR1 and CDR2 sequences are KGHSH and LQKENI. This CDR3 region has 13 residues. The CDR3 loop is CASSPPSDLEQFF. The CDR3 region has the DNA TGTGCCAGCTCACCCCCTAGCGATCTTGAGCAGTTCTTC.

V is TRBV28 and J is TRBJ1-5, with a tentative D call TRBD1 (6 bases). The CDR3 has 16 amino acids. Germline lookup yields CDR1 MDHEN and CDR2 SYDVKM. The V end lost 4 bases, the J end lost 1 base, and 14 bases lay between the germline ends. CDR3 loop: CASSSALGTSNQPQHF. DNA of the CDR3: TGTGCCAGCAGTTCCGCTCTAGGGACAAGCAATCAGCCCCAGCATTTT.

This clonotype was seen a few times. CDR3: CASSPGAGSLYEQYF. In DNA, the CDR3 is TGTGCCAGTAGTCCCGGTGCAGGGAGTCTCTACGAGCAGTACTTC. The chain carries TRBV19 and TRBJ2-7; D could derive from TRBD1 or TRBD2 (5 bases each). CDR3 length equals 15 residues. Germline V gene lookup returns CDR1 LNHDA and CDR2 SQIVND (reference sequence). The V end was cut by 5 bases, the J end by 3 bases, with 17 bases between.

This clonotype was observed once. The chain is built from TRBV25-1 and TRBJ1-2, with TRBD1 as a possible D gene (5 bases). Trimming removed 6 bases at V and 5 bases at J, with 10 bases between. This CDR3 is built from 12 residues. Germline CDR1 and CDR2: MGHDK and SYGVNS. The CDR3 DNA sequence: TGTGCCAGCAGGGACATCGGTTATGGCTACACCTTC. Amino acids: CASRDIGYGYTF.

The sample holds a few counts of this clonotype. In DNA form, the CDR3 reads TGTGCCAGCTCACCGGTGGCCGGGGAGCTGTTTTTT. Translation gives CASSPVAGELFF. The rearrangement links TRBV18 to TRBJ2-2; D is undetermined. CDR1 is KGHSH, CDR2 LQKENI, per germline. V was cut by 3 bases and J by 6 bases, with 5 bases left in between. This CDR3 has 12 residues. The variable domain in full, with the rest retrieved from reference TRBV18 and TRBJ2-2, is NAGVMQNPRHLVRRRGQEARLRCSPMKGHSHVYWYRQLPEEGLKFMVYLQKENIIDESGMPKERFSAEFPKEGPSILRIQQVVRGDSAAYFCASSPVAGELFFGEGSRLTVL.

This chain uses TRBV11-2 with TRBJ1-1, with TRBD1 as a possible D gene (5 bases). The CDR3 is 15 amino acids. The germline V gene encodes CDR1 SGHAT and CDR2 FQNNGV. The V gene lost 5 bases and the J gene lost 0 bases, with 13 bases spanning the gap. The CDR3 bases are TGTGCCAGCAGCCAAGATGGACACTTGAACACTGAAGCTTTCTTT. It yields the protein CASSQDGHLNTEAFF. Complete variable domain (other parts from reference TRBV11-2 and TRBJ1-1): EAGVAQSPRYKIIEKRQSVAFWCNPISGHATLYWYQQILGQGPKLLIQFQNNGVVDDSQLPKDRFSAERLKGVDSTLKIQPAKLEDSAVYLCASSQDGHLNTEAFFGQGTRLTVV.

J is TRBJ2-3 and V is TRBV7-3; D call uncertain. Per germline, CDR1 SGHTA and CDR2 FQGTGA. This CDR3 has 14 amino acids. V lost 5 bases and J 6 bases, leaving 15 bases between the germline ends. The CDR3 coding sequence is TGTGCCAGCAGCAATGGGCCCACTGGGGATACGCAGTATTTT. Its translation is CASSNGPTGDTQYF.

The V call is TRBV6-1, the J call TRBJ2-3, with TRBD2 identical over 9 bases. The CDR3 contains 15 residues. Germline values: CDR1 MNHNS, CDR2 SASEGT. V trimming: 6 bases; J trimming: 6 bases; junction bases outside the gene matches: 10. The CDR3 sequence: CASRDTSGFGDTQYF. CDR3 DNA sequence: TGTGCCAGCAGGGATACTAGCGGGTTCGGGGATACGCAGTATTTT.

This clonotype was detected a few times. The chain joins TRBV7-2 to TRBJ2-4; D is unresolved. The germline gives CDR1 SGHTA, CDR2 FQGNSA. The CDR3 loop spans 16 amino acids. Trimming removed 4 bases from V and 0 bases from J, with 13 bases in between. CDR3 in DNA: TGTGCCAGCAGCTCGACACCTCAAATAGCCAAAAACATTCAGTACTTC. Its translation: CASSSTPQIAKNIQYF.

This clonotype was found a few times. The chain is built from TRBV30 and TRBJ2-5; D possibly corresponds to TRBD2 (6 bases). CDR1 and CDR2 from the germline V gene are GTSNPN and SVGIG (reference sequence). The CDR3 is 14 amino acids. Trimming removed 1 base from V and 2 bases from J, with 11 bases in between. The CDR3 coding sequence is TGTGCCTGGAGTGACCCCCGGGGGCAAGAGACCCAGTACTTC. Translation: CAWSDPRGQETQYF.